Presented here are 2 T cell receptor beta chains from one specimen sequenced in a study of blood T cell repertoires in COVID-19. Method: immunoSEQ multiplex PCR; TCRdb's copy keeps in-frame clones and lacks some. Of under 250,000 clones listed, around four fifths are singletons. Sequenced material: peripheral blood. These receptors all come from a woman aged 55-70 years with active or convalescent COVID-19.

The chain uses TRBV11-2 and TRBJ1-1; tentative D call: TRBD1 (5 bases). V shed 3 bases and J shed 3 bases, with 8 bases lying between them. The CDR3 extends over 13 amino acids. CDR1 and CDR2 (germline): SGHAT, FQNNGV. DNA of the CDR3: TGTGCCAGCAGCTTGGGAGGGGACACTGAAGCTTTCTTT. It translates to CASSLGGDTEAFF.

The rearrangement joins TRBV3-1 (or the pseudogene TRBV3-2) to TRBJ1-5, with 7 bases identical to TRBD1. The junction had 5 bases not matched to a gene; V was cut back by 0 bases and J by 6 bases. The germline V gene encodes CDR1 LGHDT and CDR2 YNNKEL (reference sequence). There are 15 residues in the CDR3. This chain's CDR3 is CASSQERQGSQPQHF. As DNA, the CDR3 is TGTGCCAGCAGCCAAGAACGACAGGGAAGTCAGCCCCAGCATTTT.